The entry that follows covers one T cell receptor beta chain sequence. What it recognizes is unknown. CDR3 length: 15 residues. Per germline, CDR1 SGHAT and CDR2 FQDESV (reference sequence). With 5 bases removed from V and 0 bases from J, the gap between germline ends came to 14 bases. The entry originates in a study of cytomegalovirus exposure and HLA in healthy donors. General study results and limits: In vitro confirmation showed a few CMV-associated chains to be CMV antigen specific. The study carried out a later analysis of TCR beta sequences. It associated 16,951 of them with specific HLA alleles at a false discovery rate of 0.05.

At collection, donors were nominally healthy, but unrecorded immune exposures were probable. The PCR ran on 60 Vbeta and 13 Jbeta primers. Sequencing used immunoSEQ multiplex PCR; TCRdb keeps in-frame clones, though not all of them. This sample contains approximately 140,000 clones. This TCR was recovered from a woman in her forties in good health and CMV-seronegative. The sequencing input was PBMCs. V is TRBV11-1 and J is TRBJ2-7, with D possibly matching TRBD1 (5 bases). As DNA, the CDR3 is TGTGCCAGCAGCCATCTCAGGGTTTCCTCCTACGAGCAGTACTTC. Translated: CASSHLRVSSYEQYF.